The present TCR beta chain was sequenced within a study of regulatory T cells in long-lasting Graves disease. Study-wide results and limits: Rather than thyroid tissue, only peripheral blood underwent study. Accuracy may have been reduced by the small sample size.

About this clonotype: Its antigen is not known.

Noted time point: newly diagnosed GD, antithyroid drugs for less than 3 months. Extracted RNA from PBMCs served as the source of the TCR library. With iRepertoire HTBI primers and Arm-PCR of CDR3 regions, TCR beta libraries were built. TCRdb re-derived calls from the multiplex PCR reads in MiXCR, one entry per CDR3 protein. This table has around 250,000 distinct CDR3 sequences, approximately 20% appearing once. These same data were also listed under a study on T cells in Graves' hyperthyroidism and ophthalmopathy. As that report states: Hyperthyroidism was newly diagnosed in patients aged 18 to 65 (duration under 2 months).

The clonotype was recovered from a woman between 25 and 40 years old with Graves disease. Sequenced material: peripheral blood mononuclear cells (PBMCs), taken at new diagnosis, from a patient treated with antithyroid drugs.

The CDR3 region has the DNA TGCGCCAGCAGCTTGGATCTTAACAATGAGCAGTTCTTC. It encodes CASSLDLNNEQFF. The J gene is TRBJ2-1, the V gene TRBV5-1; no firm D call. The germline CDR1 and CDR2 sequences are SGHRS and YFSETQ. This CDR3 contains 13 residues. V shed 0 bases and J shed 5 bases, with 6 bases lying between them.